These T cell receptor beta chains were read from a single sample in a study of regulatory T cells in long-lasting Graves disease. From the multiplex PCR reads, TCRdb called clonotypes with MiXCR, one entry per CDR3 protein. This sample has 370,000 or so distinct CDR3 sequences, with about a sixth found just once. This sample also appeared in a second study, on T cells in Graves' hyperthyroidism and ophthalmopathy.

This specimen was peripheral blood mononuclear cells (PBMCs), taken at new diagnosis, from a patient treated with antithyroid drugs. All receptors come from a woman aged 18-29 years with Graves disease. CDR3s include the opening cysteine and the closing phenylalanine or tryptophan. A D gene is named only where the DNA matches it firmly. Some rows mark clone size as missing; the rest say once, few, many or name a class of expanded clone.

d_gene | abundance | j_gene | v_gene | CDR3nt | CDR3aa
TRBD2 | many | TRBJ2-5 | TRBV15 | TGTGCCACCAGTCGGACTAGCGGGGAAGAGACCCAGTACTTC | CATSRTSGEETQYF
- | many | TRBJ1-3 | TRBV30 | TGTGCCTGGAGTGTCCTAGACACCATATATTTT | CAWSVLDTIYF
- | many | TRBJ1-1 | TRBV6-1 | TGTGCCAGCAAAGGGACGGTGAACACTGAAGCTTTCTTT | CASKGTVNTEAFF
- | many | TRBJ2-5 | TRBV5-8 | TGTGCCAGCAGCTTGGCACTGGGAATGCAAGAGACCCAGTACTTC | CASSLALGMQETQYF
TRBD2 | - | TRBJ2-5 | TRBV5-1 | TGCGTCAGCAGCGGGGGACTAGCGGATCCCCACCAAGAGACCCAGTACTTC | CVSSGGLADPHQETQYF
- | - | TRBJ2-5 | TRBV29-1 | TGCAGCGTTGAAAAGACCACGGAGACCCAGTACTTC | CSVEKTTETQYF
- | many | TRBJ2-5 | TRBV6-2/TRBV6-3 | TGTGCCAGCAGTTACTACCCGGCTGGGGTAGAGACCCAGTACTTC | CASSYYPAGVETQYF
TRBD2 | once | TRBJ2-2 | TRBV3-1 | TGTGCCAGCAGCCAAGAGGGGGGGGTTGTCGGGGAGCTGTTTTTT | CASSQEGGVVGELFF
- | few | TRBJ2-5 | TRBV30 | TGTGCCTGGAGTGACCTAGGAATAGAGACCCAGTACTTC | CAWSDLGIETQYF
- | many | TRBJ2-1 | TRBV11-2 | TGTGCCAGCAGCTTAGGCCTTTACGAGTACAATGAGCAGTTCTTC | CASSLGLYEYNEQFF
- | many | TRBJ2-1 | TRBV11-2 | TGTGCCAGCAGCTTTGTCGGTGAGCAGTTCTTC | CASSFVGEQFF
- | many | TRBJ1-5 | TRBV27 | TGTGCCAGCACCTCAGCCCCTTTCGGGGCCAATCAGCCCCAGCATTTT | CASTSAPFGANQPQHF
TRBD1 | - | TRBJ2-2 | TRBV7-3 | TGTGCTACGGGACAGGGTGTTGGCGGGGGGCTGTTTTTT | CATGQGVGGGLFF
- | many | TRBJ1-1 | TRBV6-2/TRBV6-3 | TGTGCCAGCAGTTATCCACAGCTCGAAGCTTTCTTT | CASSYPQLEAFF
- | many | TRBJ2-1 | TRBV29-1 | TGCAGCGTCGGGCCCTCTGCCGCAGCTGGGGGTGGGCAGTTCTTC | CSVGPSAAAGGGQFF
- | few | TRBJ1-4 | TRBV28 | TGTGCCAGCAGTTTATCCCAGTCGAATGAAAAACTGTTTTTT | CASSLSQSNEKLFF
- | - | TRBJ1-3 | TRBV6-2/TRBV6-3 | TGTGCCAGCGCCAGGGGCGGGAGCTCTGGAAACACCATATATTTT | CASARGGSSGNTIYF
TRBD1 | few | TRBJ1-2 | TRBV7-8 | TGTGCCAGCAGCATACCCGGGACAGGGAGAGATGGCTACACCTTC | CASSIPGTGRDGYTF
- | few | TRBJ2-3 | TRBV2 | TGTGCCAGCAGTGGGCTAGCCCGAGATACGCAGTATTTT | CASSGLARDTQYF
- | - | TRBJ1-1 | TRBV4-1 | TGCGCCAGCAGCCAAGTAGCAGGGAAGAACACTGAAGCTTTCTTT | CASSQVAGKNTEAFF
TRBD2 | many | TRBJ2-1 | TRBV11-2 | TGTGCCAGCAGCTTTCTGGGACTAGAGGTTAATGAGCAGTTCTTC | CASSFLGLEVNEQFF
- | - | TRBJ2-7 | TRBV5-1 | TGCGCCAGCAGCTTGACTAGAAACTACGAGCAGTACTTC | CASSLTRNYEQYF
- | many | TRBJ2-2 | TRBV2 | TGTGCCAGGGGGACGACGGGCACCGGGGAGCTGTTTTTT | CARGTTGTGELFF
TRBD2 | many | TRBJ2-1 | TRBV2 | TGTGCCAGCAGTGAATTGGGACTAGCGGGAGGAGGGAATGAGCAGTTCTTC | CASSELGLAGGGNEQFF
- | - | TRBJ2-1 | TRBV19 | TGTGCCAGTAGAAGTCTCGGGGGGCTCTACAATGAGCAGTTCTTC | CASRSLGGLYNEQFF
TRBD1 | many | TRBJ2-2 | TRBV6-1 | TGTGCCAGCGAGACCGGGACAGGGGTAACCGGGGAGCTGTTTTTT | CASETGTGVTGELFF
- | few | TRBJ1-1 | TRBV30 | TGTGCCTGGAGTGGCCGGGGGTTCACGAACACTGAAGCTTTCTTT | CAWSGRGFTNTEAFF
TRBD2 | many | TRBJ2-7 | TRBV5-1 | TGCGCCAGCAGCACCTCGGGACTAGCGGGAGGGTACGAGCAGTACTTC | CASSTSGLAGGYEQYF
- | few | TRBJ1-4 | TRBV6-2/TRBV6-3 | TGTGCCAGCAGTTATACCGGGACCCTGAAGAATGAAAAACTGTTTTTT | CASSYTGTLKNEKLFF
- | - | TRBJ2-2 | TRBV10-3 | TGTGCCATCAAGGGGGAGGCGAACACCGGGGAGCTGTTTTTT | CAIKGEANTGELFF
- | many | TRBJ2-7 | TRBV27 | TGTGCCAGCAGTTCTCACAGGGACTCCTACGAGCAGTACTTC | CASSSHRDSYEQYF
TRBD2 | many | TRBJ2-1 | TRBV13 | TGTGCCAGCAGCCTGGGACTAGCGGGGCATGGGGGAAGGGATGAGCAGTTCTTC | CASSLGLAGHGGRDEQFF
TRBD2 | - | TRBJ2-1 | TRBV5-1 | TGCGCCAGCAGCAGCCAAGGGACTAGCGGGAGGGCCGGTGAGCAGTTCTTC | CASSSQGTSGRAGEQFF
- | - | TRBJ1-2 | TRBV6-1 | TGTGCCAGCAGGCATGAACGGAAAACAGGGTTTGACTATGGCTACACCTTC | CASRHERKTGFDYGYTF
TRBD1 | - | TRBJ1-5 | TRBV18 | TGTGCCAGCTCTCAACCGGACAGGGAAGGTCCCCAGCATTTT | CASSQPDREGPQHF
TRBD2 | - | TRBJ2-1 | TRBV3-1 | TGTGCCAGCAGCCAGGGCCGGGGGGAAGCCTACTGGAATGAGCGGTTCTTC | CASSQGRGEAYWNERFF
TRBD2 | once | TRBJ2-2 | TRBV20-1 | TGCAGTGCACCGGGGACTAGCGAAGGCGGGGAGCTGTTTTTT | CSAPGTSEGGELFF
- | many | TRBJ2-1 | TRBV12-3/TRBV12-4 | TGTGCCAGCAGTTTAAATGCTCCGGATGAGCAGTTCTTC | CASSLNAPDEQFF
TRBD2 | many | TRBJ2-7 | TRBV3-1 | TGTGCCAGCAGACTAGCGGGGGACCCTGGCGAGCAGTACTTC | CASRLAGDPGEQYF
- | - | TRBJ1-5 | TRBV5-6 | TGTGCCAGCAGCCGGGACGGACGCAGTCAGCCCCAGCATTTT | CASSRDGRSQPQHF
TRBD2 | many | TRBJ2-3 | TRBV7-8 | TGTGCCAGCAGCCCGTGGCACACTAGCGGGGAAAATACGCAGTATTTT | CASSPWHTSGENTQYF
TRBD2 | - | TRBJ2-1 | TRBV10-3 | TGTGCCATCAGCCGTGGGACTAGCGGGCAATACAATGAGCAGTTCTTC | CAISRGTSGQYNEQFF
TRBD1 | many | TRBJ2-7 | TRBV9 | TGTGCCAGCAGCGGATCGATACAGGGGGAGCAGTACTTC | CASSGSIQGEQYF
- | many | TRBJ2-3 | TRBV5-5 | TGTGCCAGCAGCCTCAGGGTGTTATCGGGATTGACAGATACGCAGTATTTT | CASSLRVLSGLTDTQYF
TRBD1 | many | TRBJ2-3 | TRBV28 | TGTGCCAGCAGCCCTCCGGGACAGGGGTCCTACTCCACAGATACGCAGTATTTT | CASSPPGQGSYSTDTQYF
- | many | TRBJ1-2 | TRBV6-2/TRBV6-3 | TGTGCCAGCAGTTACCTCCACCGGGGCGAGGGTGGAGGCTACACCTTC | CASSYLHRGEGGGYTF
TRBD1 | many | TRBJ2-7 | TRBV11-1 | TGTGCCAGCAGCTTCCGACAGGGGGTAAGCGAGCAGTACTTC | CASSFRQGVSEQYF
TRBD1 | many | TRBJ1-6 | TRBV3-1 | TGTGCCAGCAGCCAGGGCACCGGGACAGGCGGTTCACCCCTCCACTTT | CASSQGTGTGGSPLHF
- | - | TRBJ2-3 | TRBV5-6 | TGTGCCGCAGCCTGGGACGGACAGACATTAACAAAAGTCCCAGATACGCAGTATTTT | CAAAWDGQTLTKVPDTQYF
TRBD1 | many | TRBJ1-5 | TRBV27 | TGTGCCAGCAGTTTCTCCCAGGGGGAAGAGCCCCAGCATTTT | CASSFSQGEEPQHF
- | - | TRBJ2-6 | TRBV5-1 | TGCGCCAGCAGCTTGGCCAACTCTGGGGCCAACGTCCTGACTTTC | CASSLANSGANVLTF
- | - | TRBJ1-3 | TRBV11-2 | TGTGCCAGCGACCCAGACCGGAGCTCTGGAAACACCATATATTTT | CASDPDRSSGNTIYF
TRBD2 | few | TRBJ2-1 | TRBV28 | TGTGCCAGCAGTCCCCCGCGGGAAGCGGGGGGGCAGGAAGAGCAGTTCTTC | CASSPPREAGGQEEQFF
- | few | TRBJ1-1 | TRBV5-1 | TGCGCCAGCAGCTTGGAGGGGACGGCGTTGATATTGAACACTGAAGCTTTCTTT | CASSLEGTALILNTEAFF
- | - | TRBJ1-4 | TRBV19 | TGTGCCAGTAGTATGGGGGGCCGGGTCCTTTTTTTT | CASSMGGRVLFF
TRBD1 | few | TRBJ2-2 | TRBV19 | TGTGCCAGTAACGATGGGGGACAGGGCCTCACCGGGGAGCTGTTTTTT | CASNDGGQGLTGELFF
TRBD2 | - | TRBJ2-1 | TRBV3-1 | TGTGCCAGCAGCCAACCTGGGACTAGCGATATGAATGAGCAGTTCTTC | CASSQPGTSDMNEQFF
- | many | TRBJ2-5 | TRBV7-9 | TGTGCCAGCACCCGGGGTATTGGGCAAGAGACCCAGTACTTC | CASTRGIGQETQYF